The clone carrying this TCR beta chain was counted a few times. The data were taken from a study of blood T cell repertoires in COVID-19. Turning to the study itself: Acute and convalescent COVID-19 samples came from the United States, Italy and Spain. Sources were T cells, B-cell-depleted T cells, or PBMCs; the material itself was cDNA or gDNA.

As originally analysed: Counts of nucleated cells, estimated from reference gene primer amplification, were obtained. Assay: immunoSEQ multiplex PCR; the TCRdb copy retains only in-frame clones and omits some. That table furnishes V, J and clone size, whereas the DNA furnished D and trimming. The sample has 200,000 to 300,000 clones, approximately 83% seen once. V was shortened by 2 bases and J by 3 bases, with 11 bases between the two germline ends. This CDR3 contains 15 residues. Germline loops: CDR1 SNHLY, CDR2 FYNNEI. The V call is TRBV2, the J call TRBJ1-5; D unresolved. The sample taken for sequencing was peripheral blood. This clonotype originated in a woman at least 80 years old with acute or convalescent COVID-19. CDR3 in amino acids: CASSESLAVNQPQHF. CDR3 coding DNA: TGTGCCAGCAGTGAATCATTGGCAGTCAATCAGCCCCAGCATTTT.